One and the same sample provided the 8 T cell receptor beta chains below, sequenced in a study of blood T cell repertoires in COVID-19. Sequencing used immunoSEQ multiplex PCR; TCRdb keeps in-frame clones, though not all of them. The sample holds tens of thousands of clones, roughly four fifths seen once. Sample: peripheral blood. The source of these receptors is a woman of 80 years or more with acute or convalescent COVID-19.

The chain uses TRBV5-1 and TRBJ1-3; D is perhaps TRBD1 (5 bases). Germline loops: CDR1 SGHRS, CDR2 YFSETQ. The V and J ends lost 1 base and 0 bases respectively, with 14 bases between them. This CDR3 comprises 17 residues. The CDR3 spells CASSLTPQGNSGNTIYF. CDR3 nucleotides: TGCGCCAGCAGCTTGACCCCCCAGGGCAACTCTGGAAACACCATATATTTT.

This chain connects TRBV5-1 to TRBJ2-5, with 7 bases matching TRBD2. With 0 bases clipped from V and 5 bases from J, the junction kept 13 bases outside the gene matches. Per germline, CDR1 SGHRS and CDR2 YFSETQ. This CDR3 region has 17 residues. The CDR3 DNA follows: TGCGCCAGCAGCTTGGCTTCTGGGCCTCCCGGGGGGGAGACCCAGTACTTC. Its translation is CASSLASGPPGGETQYF. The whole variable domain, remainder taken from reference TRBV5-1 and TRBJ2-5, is KAGVTQTPRYLIKTRGQQVTLSCSPISGHRSVSWYQQTPGQGLQFLFEYFSETQRNKGNFPGRFSGRQFSNSRSEMNVSTLELGDSALYLCASSLASGPPGGETQYFGPGTRLLVL.

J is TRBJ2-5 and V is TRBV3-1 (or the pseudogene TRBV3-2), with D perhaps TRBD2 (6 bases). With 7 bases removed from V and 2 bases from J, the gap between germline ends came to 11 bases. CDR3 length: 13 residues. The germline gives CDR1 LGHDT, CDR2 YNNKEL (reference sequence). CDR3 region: CASTGRGQETQYF. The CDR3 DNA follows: TGTGCCAGCACCGGGCGGGGTCAAGAGACCCAGTACTTC.

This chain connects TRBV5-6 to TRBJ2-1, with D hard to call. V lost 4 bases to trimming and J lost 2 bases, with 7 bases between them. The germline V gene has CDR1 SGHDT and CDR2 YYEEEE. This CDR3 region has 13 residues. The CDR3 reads CASSRRTYNEQFF. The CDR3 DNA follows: TGTGCCAGCAGCCGCAGGACCTACAATGAGCAGTTCTTC.

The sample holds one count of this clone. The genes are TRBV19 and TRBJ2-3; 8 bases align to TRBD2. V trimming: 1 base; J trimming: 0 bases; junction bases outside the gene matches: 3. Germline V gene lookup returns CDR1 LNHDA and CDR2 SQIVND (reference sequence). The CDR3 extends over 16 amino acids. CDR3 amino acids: CASSIGSSGSTDTQYF. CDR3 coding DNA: TGTGCCAGTAGTATAGGTTCTAGCGGGAGCACAGATACGCAGTATTTT.

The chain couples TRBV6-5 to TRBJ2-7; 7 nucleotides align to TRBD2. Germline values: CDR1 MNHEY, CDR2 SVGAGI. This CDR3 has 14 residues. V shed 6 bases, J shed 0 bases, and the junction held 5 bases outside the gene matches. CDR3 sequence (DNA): TGTGCCAGCAGGTTTGGCGGGAGCTCCTACGAGCAGTACTTC. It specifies CASRFGGSSYEQYF.

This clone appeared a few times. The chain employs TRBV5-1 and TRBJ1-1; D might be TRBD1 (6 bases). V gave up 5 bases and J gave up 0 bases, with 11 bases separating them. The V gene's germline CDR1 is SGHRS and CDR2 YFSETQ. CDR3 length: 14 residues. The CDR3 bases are TGCGCCAGCAGGGAGGACAGCATGAACACTGAAGCTTTCTTT. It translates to CASREDSMNTEAFF.

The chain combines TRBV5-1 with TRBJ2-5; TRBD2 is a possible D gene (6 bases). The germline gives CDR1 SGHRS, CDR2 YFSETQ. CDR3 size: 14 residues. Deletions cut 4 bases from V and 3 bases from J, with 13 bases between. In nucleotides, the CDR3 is TGCGCCAGCAGCACCATGACGGGAGAAGAGACCCAGTACTTC. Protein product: CASSTMTGEETQYF.